This TCR beta chain was identified during a study of ipilimumab plus nivolumab after autologous stem cell transplantation. Study background: Patients received a median of roughly five ipilimumab and 8 nivolumab doses. Both relapsed and primary refractory DLBCL were included.

Per germline, CDR1 SGHVS and CDR2 FQNEAQ. V lost 4 bases to trimming and J lost 12 bases; unmatched junction nucleotides: 9. The CDR3 has 14 amino acids. Data came from immunoSEQ multiplex PCR; TCRdb stores just in-frame clones and leaves some out. The sample has around 20,000 clones, 77% seen once; the top ten hold 20%. Ipilimumab, 1 mg/kg, started 14 to 28 days after autologous transplant. This chain links TRBV7-8 with TRBJ2-7; 13 bases line up with TRBD2. Specimen: PBMCs, collected in a trial of ipilimumab plus nivolumab as post-transplant consolidation. This receptor was obtained from a male donor with diffuse large B-cell lymphoma. In DNA form, the CDR3 reads TGTGCCAGCAGCTCAGGACTAGCGGGGGAGCAATGGTACTTC. Translated, it gives CASSSGLAGEQWYF.